This T cell receptor beta chain was captured in a study of cytomegalovirus exposure and HLA in healthy donors. This PCR relied on a set of 60 Vbeta primers and 13 Jbeta primers. The method was immunoSEQ multiplex PCR; TCRdb's version includes in-frame clones alone and lacks a portion of them. The sample has about 260,000 clones, roughly four fifths seen once. After removal of 5 bases from V and 7 bases from J, the junction contained 24 bases not matched to a gene. CDR3 length equals 19 residues. Germline CDR1 SGHTA, CDR2 FQGNSA. Study findings and constraints: The number of N-insertions in an Asian-associated ancestry cluster was reportedly below the roughly 700-donor mean in a later analysis.

In the case of this clone: The target antigen is unknown.

Sequences were obtained from PBMCs. The V call is TRBV7-2, the J call TRBJ2-7; 9 bases are a match to TRBD2. This sequence originates from a woman in her thirties or forties in good health and CMV-seropositive. CDR3 residues: CASSPLGPSGTPPDLEQYF. CDR3 coding DNA: TGTGCCAGCAGCCCCCTCGGACCTAGCGGGACGCCCCCAGACCTTGAGCAGTACTTC.